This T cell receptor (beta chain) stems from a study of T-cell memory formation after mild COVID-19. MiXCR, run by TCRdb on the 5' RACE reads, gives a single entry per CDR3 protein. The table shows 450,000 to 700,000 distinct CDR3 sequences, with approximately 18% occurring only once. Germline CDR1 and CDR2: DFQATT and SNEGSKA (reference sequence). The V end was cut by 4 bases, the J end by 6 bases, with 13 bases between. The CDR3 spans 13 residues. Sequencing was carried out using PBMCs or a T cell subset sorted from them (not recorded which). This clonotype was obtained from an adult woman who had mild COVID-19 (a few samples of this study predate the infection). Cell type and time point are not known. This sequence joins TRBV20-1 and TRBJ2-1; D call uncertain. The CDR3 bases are TGCAGTGCTACCTTGAGGACCCTCAATGAGCAGTTCTTC. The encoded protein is CSATLRTLNEQFF.